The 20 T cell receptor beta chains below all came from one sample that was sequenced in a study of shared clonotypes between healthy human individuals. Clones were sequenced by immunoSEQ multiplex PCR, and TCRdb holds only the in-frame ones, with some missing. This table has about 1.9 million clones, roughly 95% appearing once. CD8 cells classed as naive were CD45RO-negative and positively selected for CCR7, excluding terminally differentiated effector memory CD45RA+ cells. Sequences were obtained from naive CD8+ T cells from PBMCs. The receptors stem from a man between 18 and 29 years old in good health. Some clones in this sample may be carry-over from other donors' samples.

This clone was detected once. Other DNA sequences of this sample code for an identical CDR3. The chain's CDR3 is CAISESGLAGLNEQFF. The CDR3 region has the DNA TGTGCCATCAGTGAGTCTGGACTAGCGGGACTTAATGAGCAGTTCTTC. The rearrangement links TRBV10-3 to TRBJ2-1; 12 nucleotides agree with TRBD2. Germline V CDR1 and CDR2: ENHRY, SYGVKD. V gave up 0 bases and J gave up 7 bases; unmatched junction bases: 4. CDR3 length: 16 residues.

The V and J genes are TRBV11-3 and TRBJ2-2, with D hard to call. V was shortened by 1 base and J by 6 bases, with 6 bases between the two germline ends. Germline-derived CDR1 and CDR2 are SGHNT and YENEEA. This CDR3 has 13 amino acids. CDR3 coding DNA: TGTGCCAGCAGCTTAGGTCGAGCCGGGGAGCTGTTTTTT. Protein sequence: CASSLGRAGELFF.

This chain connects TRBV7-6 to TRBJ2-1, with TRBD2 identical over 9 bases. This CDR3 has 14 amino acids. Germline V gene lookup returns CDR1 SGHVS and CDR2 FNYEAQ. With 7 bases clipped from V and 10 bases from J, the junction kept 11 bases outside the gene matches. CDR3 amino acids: CASTLVAGVGEQFF. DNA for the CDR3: TGTGCCAGCACCCTCGTAGCGGGAGTAGGAGAGCAGTTCTTC. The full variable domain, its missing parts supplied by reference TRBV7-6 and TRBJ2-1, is GAGVSQSPRYKVTKRGQDVALRCDPISGHVSLYWYRQALGQGPEFLTYFNYEAQQDKSGLPNDRFSAERPEGSISTLTIQRTEQRDSAMYRCASTLVAGVGEQFFGPGTRLTVL.

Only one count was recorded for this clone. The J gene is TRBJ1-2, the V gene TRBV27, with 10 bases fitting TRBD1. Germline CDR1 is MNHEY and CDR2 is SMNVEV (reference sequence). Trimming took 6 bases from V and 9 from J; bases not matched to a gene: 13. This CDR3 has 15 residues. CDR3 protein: CASRRDRGLLWSYTF. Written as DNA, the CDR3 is TGTGCCAGCAGAAGGGACAGGGGCTTACTATGGAGCTACACCTTC.

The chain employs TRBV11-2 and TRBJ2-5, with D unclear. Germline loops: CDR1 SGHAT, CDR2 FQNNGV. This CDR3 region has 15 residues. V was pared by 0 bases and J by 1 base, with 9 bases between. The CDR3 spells CASSLEKVVQETQYF. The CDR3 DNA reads TGTGCCAGCAGCTTAGAAAAGGTTGTCCAAGAGACCCAGTACTTC.

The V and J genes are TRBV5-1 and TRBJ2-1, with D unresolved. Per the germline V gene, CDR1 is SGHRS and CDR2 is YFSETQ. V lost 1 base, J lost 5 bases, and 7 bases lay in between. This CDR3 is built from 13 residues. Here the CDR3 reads CASSLPLHNEQFF. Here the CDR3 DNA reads TGCGCCAGCAGCTTGCCCCTTCACAATGAGCAGTTCTTC.

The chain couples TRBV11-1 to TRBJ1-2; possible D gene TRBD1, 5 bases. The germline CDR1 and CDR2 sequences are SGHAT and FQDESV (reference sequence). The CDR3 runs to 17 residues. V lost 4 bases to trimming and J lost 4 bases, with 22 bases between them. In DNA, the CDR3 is TGTGCCAGCAGCTACAAGGGGCCTGGTTGGTCTGGCTATGGCTACACCTTC. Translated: CASSYKGPGWSGYGYTF.

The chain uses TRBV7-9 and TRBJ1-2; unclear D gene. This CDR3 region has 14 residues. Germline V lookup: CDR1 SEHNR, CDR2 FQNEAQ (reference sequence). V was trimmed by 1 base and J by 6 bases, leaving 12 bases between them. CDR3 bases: TGTGCCAGCAGCTTAGGACCTGGTGGGGATGGCTACACCTTC. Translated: CASSLGPGGDGYTF.

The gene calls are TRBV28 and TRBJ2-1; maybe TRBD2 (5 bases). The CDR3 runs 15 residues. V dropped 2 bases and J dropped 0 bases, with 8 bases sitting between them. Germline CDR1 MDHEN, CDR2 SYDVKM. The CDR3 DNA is TGTGCCAGCAGTTTAGGGCGGGCCTCCTACAATGAGCAGTTCTTC. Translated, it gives CASSLGRASYNEQFF.

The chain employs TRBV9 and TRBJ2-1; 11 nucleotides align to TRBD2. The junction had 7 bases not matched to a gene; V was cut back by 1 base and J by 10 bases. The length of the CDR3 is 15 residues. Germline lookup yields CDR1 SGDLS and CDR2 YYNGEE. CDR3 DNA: TGTGCCAGCAGCGTACGGGGACTAGCGGAGAGGGAGCAGTTCTTC. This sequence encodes CASSVRGLAEREQFF.

The DNA for the CDR3 is TGTGCCAGCAGCAAGGGGGGACATCAGCCCCAGCATTTT. This gives the protein CASSKGGHQPQHF. The rearrangement links TRBV28 to TRBJ1-5; D perhaps matches TRBD1 (6 bases). The CDR3 is 13 amino acids. Trimming left V 6 bases short and J 5 bases short, with 11 bases between. Germline CDR1 and CDR2: MDHEN and SYDVKM.

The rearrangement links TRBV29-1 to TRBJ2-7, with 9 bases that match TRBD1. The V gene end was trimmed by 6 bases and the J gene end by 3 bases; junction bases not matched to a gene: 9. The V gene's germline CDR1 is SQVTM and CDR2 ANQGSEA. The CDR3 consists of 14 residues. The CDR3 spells CSVTPDRGHYEQYF. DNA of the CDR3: TGCAGCGTCACGCCGGACAGGGGCCACTACGAGCAGTACTTC.

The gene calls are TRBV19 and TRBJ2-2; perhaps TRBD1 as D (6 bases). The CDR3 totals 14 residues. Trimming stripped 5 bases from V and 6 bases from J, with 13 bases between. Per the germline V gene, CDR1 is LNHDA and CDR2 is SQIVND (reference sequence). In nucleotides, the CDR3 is TGTGCCAGTAGTCCCAGGGGAAGGGCCGGGGAGCTGTTTTTT. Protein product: CASSPRGRAGELFF.

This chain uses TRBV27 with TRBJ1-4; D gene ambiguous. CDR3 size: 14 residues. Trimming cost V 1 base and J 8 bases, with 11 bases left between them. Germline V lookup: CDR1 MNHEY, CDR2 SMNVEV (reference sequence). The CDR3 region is CASSLYPGGEKLFF. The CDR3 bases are TGTGCCAGCAGTTTATATCCGGGAGGGGAAAAACTGTTTTTT.

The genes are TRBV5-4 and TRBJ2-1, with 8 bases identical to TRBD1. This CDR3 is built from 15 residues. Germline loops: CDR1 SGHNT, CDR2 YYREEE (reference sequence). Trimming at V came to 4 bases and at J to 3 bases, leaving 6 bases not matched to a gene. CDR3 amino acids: CASSEGQEIYNEQFF. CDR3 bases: TGTGCCAGCAGCGAGGGACAGGAAATCTACAATGAGCAGTTCTTC.

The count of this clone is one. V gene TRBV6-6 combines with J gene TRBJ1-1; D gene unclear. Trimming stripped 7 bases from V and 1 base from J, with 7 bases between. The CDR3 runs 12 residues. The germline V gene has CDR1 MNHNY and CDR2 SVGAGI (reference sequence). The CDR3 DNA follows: TGTGCCAGCAACCCTGCGAACACTGAAGCTTTCTTT. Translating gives CASNPANTEAFF.

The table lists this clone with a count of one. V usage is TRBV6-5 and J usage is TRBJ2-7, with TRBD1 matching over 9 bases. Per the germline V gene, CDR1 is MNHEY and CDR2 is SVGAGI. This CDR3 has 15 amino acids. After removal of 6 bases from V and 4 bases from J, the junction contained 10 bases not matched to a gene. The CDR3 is CASRPTGGGLYEQYF. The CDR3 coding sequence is TGTGCCAGCAGACCCACAGGGGGCGGGTTATACGAGCAGTACTTC.

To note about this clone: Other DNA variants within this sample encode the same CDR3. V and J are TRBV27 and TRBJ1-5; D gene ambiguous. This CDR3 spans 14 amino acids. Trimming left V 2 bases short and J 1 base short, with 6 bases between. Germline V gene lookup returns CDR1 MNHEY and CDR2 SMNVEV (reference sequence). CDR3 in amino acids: CASSLVGSNQPQHF. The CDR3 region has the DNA TGTGCCAGCAGTTTAGTTGGCAGCAATCAGCCCCAGCATTTT.

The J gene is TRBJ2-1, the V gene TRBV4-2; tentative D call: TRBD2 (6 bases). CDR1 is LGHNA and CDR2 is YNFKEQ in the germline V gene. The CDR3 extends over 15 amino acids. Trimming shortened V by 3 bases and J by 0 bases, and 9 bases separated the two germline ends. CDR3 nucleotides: TGTGCCAGCAGCCATGACGGGGGCTCCTACAATGAGCAGTTCTTC. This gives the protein CASSHDGGSYNEQFF.

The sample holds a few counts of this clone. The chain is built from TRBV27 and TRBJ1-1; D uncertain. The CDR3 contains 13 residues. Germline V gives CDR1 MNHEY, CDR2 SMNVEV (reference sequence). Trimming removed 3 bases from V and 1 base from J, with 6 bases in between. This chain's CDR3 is CASSFDQNTEAFF. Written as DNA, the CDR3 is TGTGCCAGCAGTTTCGATCAGAACACTGAAGCTTTCTTT.